This TCR beta chain stems from a study of T cell responses to AZD1222 COVID-19 vaccine. Study-level points and caveats: Donors were chiefly white British, with a greater number of females, and clonal diversity was perhaps underestimated.

CDR1 and CDR2 (germline): SGHDT, YYEEEE. J was trimmed by 4 bases and V by 4 bases; bases with no gene match: 7. This CDR3 contains 15 residues. Notes on this clone: Antigen specificity is unknown.

Only in-frame clones appear in the TCRdb table, and some are missing; sequencing was by immunoSEQ multiplex PCR. This sample has more than 140,000 clones; about nine tenths occur once, and the top ten carry roughly 3.5%. The chain has TRBV5-6 and TRBJ1-1, with 10 bases lining up with TRBD1. The source material was peripheral blood, sampled on day 0 of MenACWY control vaccination. The clonotype originates from an adult in good health. In DNA form, the CDR3 reads TGTGCCAGCAGCCTAAGGGGACAGGGGTTCACTGAAGCTTTCTTT. As protein: CASSLRGQGFTEAFF.